The present TCR beta chain was sequenced within a study of cytomegalovirus exposure and HLA in healthy donors. Findings and limits, study-wide: Overall, 164 TCR beta chains were annotated as cytomegalovirus-associated. Later analysis identified 16,000 or so TCR beta sequences associated with HLA alleles, using a false discovery rate threshold of 0.05.

Primers for the PCR totalled 60 Vbeta and 13 Jbeta. Clones were read by immunoSEQ multiplex PCR, and TCRdb kept only the in-frame ones, dropping some. The profile covers approximately 190,000 clones, with 75% to 90% appearing a single time and less than 0.85% taken by the ten largest. V shed 4 bases, J shed 0 bases, and the junction held 3 bases outside the gene matches. Germline V lookup: CDR1 LGHNT, CDR2 FRNRAP. CDR3 size: 15 residues. In regard to this clone: Its target is not known.

The V gene is TRBV12-5, the J gene TRBJ2-1, with 7 bases fitting TRBD2. Sequenced: PBMCs. The receptor comes from a woman under 30 in good health and CMV-seronegative. The CDR3 DNA is TGTGCTAGTGGTTGGGGGGGAAGCTCCTACAATGAGCAGTTCTTC. This encodes CASGWGGSSYNEQFF.